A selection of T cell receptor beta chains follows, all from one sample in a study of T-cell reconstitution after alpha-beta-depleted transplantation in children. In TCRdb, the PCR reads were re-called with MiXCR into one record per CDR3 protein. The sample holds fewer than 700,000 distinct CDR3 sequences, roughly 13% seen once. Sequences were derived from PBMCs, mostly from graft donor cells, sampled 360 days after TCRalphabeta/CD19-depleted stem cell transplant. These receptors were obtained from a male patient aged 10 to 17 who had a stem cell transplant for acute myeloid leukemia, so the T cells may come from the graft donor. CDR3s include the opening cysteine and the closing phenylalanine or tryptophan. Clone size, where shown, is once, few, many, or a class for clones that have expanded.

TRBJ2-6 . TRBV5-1 CASSPGLVPGANVLTF
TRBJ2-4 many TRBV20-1 CSARVGENIQYF
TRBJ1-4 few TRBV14 CASSQSGRRREKLFF
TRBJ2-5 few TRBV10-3 CAISEHRDGETQYF
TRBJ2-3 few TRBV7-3 CASSSLLVGVSTDTQYF
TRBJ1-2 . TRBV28 CASKRGGQGTGGYTF
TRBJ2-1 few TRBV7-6 CASSPGLASTSIILRHNEQFF
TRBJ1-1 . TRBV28 CASSFPGNTEAFF
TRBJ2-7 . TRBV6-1 CASGTAGGYEQYF
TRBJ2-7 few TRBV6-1 CASSVGGVVYEQYF
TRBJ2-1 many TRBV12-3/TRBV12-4 CASSLLAGYGQFF
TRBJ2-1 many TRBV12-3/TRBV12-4 CASSLRSASHEQFF
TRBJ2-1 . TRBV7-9 CASPPPGNEQFF
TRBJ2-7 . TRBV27 CASSFWDRGARGYEQYF
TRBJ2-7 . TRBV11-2 CASSYATGPYEQYF
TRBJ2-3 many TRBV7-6 CASSLRPRGADTQYF
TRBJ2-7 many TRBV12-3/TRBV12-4 CASGRGGPGYEQYF
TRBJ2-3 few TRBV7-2 CASSFRPGWGTDTQYF
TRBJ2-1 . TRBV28 CASRLGTSGRGSYNEQFF
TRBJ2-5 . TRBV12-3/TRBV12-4 CASSQESPRREWKTQYF
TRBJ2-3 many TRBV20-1 CSARGASGGLEDTQYF
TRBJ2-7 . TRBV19 CAITGTGFYEQYF
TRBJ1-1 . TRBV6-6 CASNRRGQAEAFF
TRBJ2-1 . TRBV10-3 CAISELGEQFF
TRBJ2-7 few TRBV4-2 CASSLGSATYEQYF
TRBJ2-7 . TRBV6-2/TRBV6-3 CASSYVGLDPYEQYF
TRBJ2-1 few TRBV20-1 CSARRAGNEQFF
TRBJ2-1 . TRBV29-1 CSAEEGVNFDEQFF
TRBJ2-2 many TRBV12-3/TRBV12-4 CASIPGLAGVEGGELFF
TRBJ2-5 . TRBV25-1 CASVDSRVAYQETQYF
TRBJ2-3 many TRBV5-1 CASSSRLAGGAQYF
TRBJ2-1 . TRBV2 CASSQPGTRINEQFF
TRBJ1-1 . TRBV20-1 CSASKNTEAFF
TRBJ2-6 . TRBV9 CASSVGLAGGTLGANVLTF
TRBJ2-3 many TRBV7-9 CASSFARSAVGTDTQYF
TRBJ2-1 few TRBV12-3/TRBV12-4 CASRLNSGTQANEQFF
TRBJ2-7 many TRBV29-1 CSVVSMYEQYF
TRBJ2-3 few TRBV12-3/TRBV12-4 CASSLQRLKVPTTDTQYF
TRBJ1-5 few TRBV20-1 CSARTTPMGHQPQHF
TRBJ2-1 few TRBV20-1 CSASGPPGLAEWGQFF
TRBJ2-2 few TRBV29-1 CSVVGAGSGRAHTGELFF
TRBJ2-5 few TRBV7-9 CASSSLARETQYF
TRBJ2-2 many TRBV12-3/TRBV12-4 CASTFTKDTGELFF
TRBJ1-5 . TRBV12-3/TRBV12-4 CASRKDRAQPQHF
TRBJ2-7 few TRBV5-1 CASSSGTTGGEQYF
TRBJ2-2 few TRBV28 CASSRTVPGELFF
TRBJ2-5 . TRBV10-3 CAIREGFSRETQYF
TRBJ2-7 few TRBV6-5 CASSYSLAGGSYEQYF
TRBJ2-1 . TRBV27 CASSMPGLLYNEQFF
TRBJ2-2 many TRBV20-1 CSARRSGAGELFF
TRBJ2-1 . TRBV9 CASSVAPGPEQFF
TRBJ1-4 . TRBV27 CASSPLTVDSLATNEKLFF
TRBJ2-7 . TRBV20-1 CSARFLAGAAYEQYF
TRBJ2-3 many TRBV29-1 CSVVGDTQYF